These 22 T cell receptor beta chains came from one sample sequenced in a study of human thymus T cells. The study used thymus tissue resected during corrective heart surgery. Sequenced by immunoSEQ multiplex PCR; TCRdb stores in-frame clones only, minus some. Of about 78,000 clones listed, 95% to 98% are singletons. The sequenced sample consisted of thymus tissue. These receptors all come from a boy less than two years old with a congenital heart defect but otherwise immunologically healthy.

V usage is TRBV29-1 and J usage is TRBJ2-1, with D perhaps matching TRBD1 (6 bases). Per the germline V gene, CDR1 is SQVTM and CDR2 is ANQGSEA. V lost 3 bases, J lost 6 bases, and 9 bases lay in between. The CDR3 is made up of 12 amino acids. Here the CDR3 DNA reads TGCAGCGTTGATACAGGGAGCAATGAGCAGTTCTTC. Residues: CSVDTGSNEQFF.

This chain connects TRBV27 to TRBJ2-6; D unclear. The V gene's germline CDR1 is MNHEY and CDR2 SMNVEV (reference sequence). The CDR3 contains 14 residues. The germline V and J ends were trimmed by 3 bases and 0 bases, with 3 bases remaining between them. CDR3 nucleotide sequence: TGTGCCAGCAGTTTCCCCTCTGGGGCCAACGTCCTGACTTTC. It translates to CASSFPSGANVLTF.

In this sample, this clone turned up once. The rearrangement uses TRBV28 and TRBJ2-7, with TRBD1 matching 7 bases. Unmatched junction bases numbered 29, after V lost 3 bases and J lost 3 bases. Germline CDR1 reads MDHEN; CDR2 reads SYDVKM. CDR3 length: 22 amino acids. CDR3 region: CASSFRKSQTGAVISDFYEQYF. DNA for the CDR3: TGTGCCAGCAGTTTTAGAAAATCCCAAACAGGGGCCGTAATATCGGACTTCTACGAGCAGTACTTC.

The chain combines TRBV2 with TRBJ2-1; TRBD2 matches 12 bases. V was pared by 9 bases and J by 8 bases, with 5 bases of the junction left unmatched. This CDR3 has 13 residues. CDR1 is SNHLY, CDR2 FYNNEI, per germline. CDR3 DNA: TGTGCCAGTCCTAGCGGGGGGGCCCATGAGCAGTTCTTC. This gives the protein CASPSGGAHEQFF.

The chain joins TRBV6-5 to TRBJ1-1; D remains unclear. The germline CDR1 and CDR2 sequences are MNHEY and SVGAGI. The CDR3 has 13 residues. The V gene lost 0 bases and the J gene lost 4 bases, with 6 bases spanning the gap. The CDR3 sequence: CASSYSVTTEAFF. In DNA form, the CDR3 reads TGTGCCAGCAGTTACTCCGTAACCACTGAAGCTTTCTTT.

The V gene is TRBV19, the J gene TRBJ1-1, with D hard to call. The CDR3 sequence is 13 residues long. CDR1 is LNHDA, CDR2 SQIVND, per germline (reference sequence). V shed 9 bases and J shed 1 base, with 12 bases lying between them. CDR3 amino acids: CASLRATNTEAFF. The CDR3 DNA reads TGTGCCAGCCTCCGGGCCACGAACACTGAAGCTTTCTTT.

The genes are TRBV19 and TRBJ1-1; 11 bases line up with TRBD1. V lost 6 bases and J lost 6; bases outside the gene matches: 3. The CDR3 is made up of 13 amino acids. The germline CDR1 and CDR2 sequences are LNHDA and SQIVND (reference sequence). The CDR3 DNA reads TGTGCCAGTAGGGGGACAGGGGGGCCTGAAGCTTTCTTT. Translation: CASRGTGGPEAFF.

The rearrangement joins TRBV9 to TRBJ2-1; 9 nucleotides agree with TRBD2. With 3 bases clipped from V and 7 bases from J, the junction kept 5 bases outside the gene matches. Germline V gives CDR1 SGDLS, CDR2 YYNGEE. CDR3 length: 14 amino acids. CDR3 protein: CASSAGTSTNEQFF. The DNA for the CDR3 is TGTGCCAGCAGCGCGGGGACTAGCACAAATGAGCAGTTCTTC.

The V and J genes are TRBV7-9 and TRBJ1-2; 7 positions match TRBD1. V was clipped by 2 bases and J by 5 bases; unmatched bases: 5. This CDR3 comprises 14 residues. Looked up from germline, CDR1 is SEHNR and CDR2 is FQNEAQ (reference sequence). CDR3 sequence (DNA): TGTGCCAGCAGCTTAATACAGGGGAGATATGGCTACACCTTC. Its translation: CASSLIQGRYGYTF.

The chain combines TRBV18 with TRBJ2-3; D tentatively fits TRBD1 or TRBD2 (7 bases each). The germline CDR1 and CDR2 sequences are KGHSH and LQKENI. Trimming removed 8 bases from V and 4 bases from J, with 25 bases in between. The CDR3 spans 17 residues. The CDR3 loop reads CASDTRGDYLVPDTQYF. CDR3 bases: TGTGCCAGCGACACCAGGGGGGACTATCTTGTCCCAGATACGCAGTATTTT.

The gene calls are TRBV6-1 and TRBJ1-1; maybe TRBD1 (5 bases). CDR3 size: 14 residues. Germline assignment: CDR1 MNHNS and CDR2 SASEGT. The ends were cut back, 10 bases at V and 8 bases at J, with 23 bases in the middle. The CDR3 loop reads CATQILELGVEAFF. CDR3 bases: TGTGCCACCCAGATTCTAGAGCTGGGGGTGGAAGCTTTCTTT.

The genes are TRBV5-1 and TRBJ2-7; possible D gene TRBD2, 5 bases. The CDR3 loop spans 15 amino acids. Per germline, CDR1 SGHRS and CDR2 YFSETQ. V was pared by 4 bases and J by 0 bases, with 14 bases between. The CDR3 loop is CASSPLGAVSYEQYF. The CDR3 DNA follows: TGCGCCAGCAGCCCCCTTGGAGCGGTCTCCTACGAGCAGTACTTC.

The V and J genes are TRBV10-3 and TRBJ2-7; the match to TRBD2 covers 13 bases. With V trimmed by 0 bases and J by 0 bases, 2 bases remained unmatched. This CDR3 is 17 amino acids long. Germline V CDR1 and CDR2: ENHRY, SYGVKD. CDR3 protein: CAISESTSGRSSYEQYF. The CDR3 nucleotides read TGTGCCATCAGTGAGTCGACTAGCGGGAGGAGCTCCTACGAGCAGTACTTC.

V is TRBV5-8 and J is TRBJ2-4, with D tentatively TRBD1 (5 bases). Germline CDR1 SGHTS, CDR2 YDEGEE. The CDR3 runs 16 residues. V was cut by 4 bases and J by 1 base, with 15 bases left in between. CDR3 in amino acids: CASSPQGNSAKNIQYF. CDR3 DNA sequence: TGTGCCAGCAGCCCCCAGGGTAATTCGGCCAAAAACATTCAGTACTTC.

This clone was counted once. The rearrangement uses TRBV7-9 and TRBJ2-7, with TRBD2 identical over 9 bases. The CDR3 consists of 16 residues. CDR1 and CDR2 (germline): SEHNR, FQNEAQ (reference sequence). Losses at the gene ends were 5 bases for V and 0 bases for J; bases not matched to a gene: 8. The CDR3: CASSHRLADFSYEQYF. The CDR3 bases are TGTGCCAGCAGCCACCGACTAGCGGACTTCTCCTACGAGCAGTACTTC. Together with reference TRBV7-9 and TRBJ2-7, the CDR3 gives the full variable domain: DTGVSQNPRHKITKRGQNVTFRCDPISEHNRLYWYRQTLGQGPEFLTYFQNEAQLEKSRLLSDRFSAERPKGSFSTLEIQRTEQGDSAMYLCASSHRLADFSYEQYFGPGTRLTVT.

The rearrangement links TRBV19 to TRBJ1-4, with unresolved D. Germline CDR1 and CDR2: LNHDA and SQIVND (reference sequence). V gave up 4 bases and J gave up 5 bases, with 14 bases separating them. The CDR3 is made up of 15 amino acids. The CDR3 DNA sequence: TGTGCCAGTAGTAGCAAGAGCGGGTCAAATGAAAAACTGTTTTTT. Translating it yields CASSSKSGSNEKLFF.

The rearrangement joins TRBV5-1 to TRBJ2-7; 12 nucleotides align to TRBD2. With 3 bases clipped from V and 2 bases from J, the junction kept 6 bases outside the gene matches. Per germline, CDR1 SGHRS and CDR2 YFSETQ. This CDR3 is 16 amino acids long. The CDR3 protein is CASSSTSGRNAYEQYF. CDR3 in DNA: TGCGCCAGCAGCTCAACTAGCGGGAGGAATGCCTACGAGCAGTACTTC. The variable domain in full, with the rest retrieved from reference TRBV5-1 and TRBJ2-7, is KAGVTQTPRYLIKTRGQQVTLSCSPISGHRSVSWYQQTPGQGLQFLFEYFSETQRNKGNFPGRFSGRQFSNSRSEMNVSTLELGDSALYLCASSSTSGRNAYEQYFGPGTRLTVT.

The J gene is TRBJ2-1, the V gene TRBV27; 9 bases map to TRBD2. The CDR3 has 19 residues. V gave up 0 bases and J gave up 0 bases; unmatched junction bases: 9. Germline lookup yields CDR1 MNHEY and CDR2 SMNVEV (reference sequence). The CDR3 sequence is CASSLSMASGVSSYNEQFF. CDR3 coding DNA: TGTGCCAGCAGTTTATCGATGGCTAGCGGGGTTAGCTCCTACAATGAGCAGTTCTTC.

This chain uses TRBV6-5 with TRBJ2-1, with 8 bases lining up with TRBD2. The V segment lost 10 bases and the J segment 4 bases; nucleotides outside the gene matches: 9. This CDR3 spans 14 amino acids. Per the germline V gene, CDR1 is MNHEY and CDR2 is SVGAGI. The CDR3 region has the DNA TGTGCCACCGGGGGGGCTAGCGTTTACAATGAGCAGTTCTTC. As protein: CATGGASVYNEQFF.

This clone was seen once. This chain joins TRBV27 and TRBJ2-4; a weak D match, TRBD2 (5 bases). Germline CDR1 MNHEY, CDR2 SMNVEV (reference sequence). The CDR3 consists of 15 residues. The V and J ends lost 4 bases and 3 bases respectively, with 13 bases between them. The CDR3 DNA sequence: TGTGCCAGCAGTTCTGGGGAGCTCGTCAAAAACATTCAGTACTTC. Translated: CASSSGELVKNIQYF.

This chain links TRBV5-1 with TRBJ2-3, with D maybe TRBD2 (6 bases). The V end was cut by 4 bases, the J end by 1 base, with 13 bases between. The length of the CDR3 is 15 residues. CDR1 SGHRS and CDR2 YFSETQ come from the germline V gene. CDR3 amino acids: CASSMGGACTDTQYF. The CDR3 DNA reads TGCGCCAGCAGCATGGGGGGAGCCTGCACAGATACGCAGTATTTT. The whole variable domain, remainder taken from reference TRBV5-1 and TRBJ2-3, is KAGVTQTPRYLIKTRGQQVTLSCSPISGHRSVSWYQQTPGQGLQFLFEYFSETQRNKGNFPGRFSGRQFSNSRSEMNVSTLELGDSALYLCASSMGGACTDTQYFGPGTRLTVL.

V is TRBV5-6 and J is TRBJ2-5, with TRBD1 matching 12 bases. The ends lost 3 bases at V and 6 bases at J; junction bases unmatched: 9. The CDR3 totals 16 residues. Germline assignment: CDR1 SGHDT and CDR2 YYEEEE. CDR3 protein: CASSSPGQGAGKTQYF. The DNA for the CDR3 is TGTGCCAGCAGCTCCCCGGGACAGGGGGCCGGAAAGACCCAGTACTTC.